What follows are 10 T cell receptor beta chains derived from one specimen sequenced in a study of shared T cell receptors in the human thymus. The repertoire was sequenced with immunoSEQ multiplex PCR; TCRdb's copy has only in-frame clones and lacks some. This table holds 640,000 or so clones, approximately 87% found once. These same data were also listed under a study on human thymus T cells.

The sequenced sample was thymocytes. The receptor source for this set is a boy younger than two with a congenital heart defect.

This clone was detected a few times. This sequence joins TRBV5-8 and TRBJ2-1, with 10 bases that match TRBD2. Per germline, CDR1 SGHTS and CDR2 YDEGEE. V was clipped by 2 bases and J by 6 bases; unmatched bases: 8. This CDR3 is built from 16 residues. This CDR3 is CASSFQQREGLNEQFF. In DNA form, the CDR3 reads TGTGCCAGCAGCTTCCAGCAGCGGGAGGGTCTCAATGAGCAGTTCTTC.

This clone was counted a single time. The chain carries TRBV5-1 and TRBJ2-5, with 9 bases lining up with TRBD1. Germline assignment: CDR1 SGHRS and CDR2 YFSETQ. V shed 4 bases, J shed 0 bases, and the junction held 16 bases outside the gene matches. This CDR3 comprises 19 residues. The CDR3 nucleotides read TGCGCCAGCAGCCCAAGTCCCGGGACAGGGATGGCCTACCAAGAGACCCAGTACTTC. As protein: CASSPSPGTGMAYQETQYF.

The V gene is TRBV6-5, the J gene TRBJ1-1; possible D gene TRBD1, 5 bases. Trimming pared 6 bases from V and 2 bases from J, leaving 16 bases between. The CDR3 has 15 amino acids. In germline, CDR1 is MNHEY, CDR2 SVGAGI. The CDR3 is CASRAGEGPNTEAFF. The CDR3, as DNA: TGTGCCAGCAGAGCCGGGGAGGGGCCAAACACTGAAGCTTTCTTT.

CDR3 sequence: CASRPMRPKEYGYTF. CDR3 nucleotide sequence: TGTGCCAGCAGGCCCATGAGGCCCAAGGAGTATGGCTACACCTTC. V is TRBV28 and J is TRBJ1-2; D is unclear. CDR3 length: 15 amino acids. V lost 6 bases to trimming and J lost 5 bases, with 19 bases between them. Germline-derived CDR1 and CDR2 are MDHEN and SYDVKM.

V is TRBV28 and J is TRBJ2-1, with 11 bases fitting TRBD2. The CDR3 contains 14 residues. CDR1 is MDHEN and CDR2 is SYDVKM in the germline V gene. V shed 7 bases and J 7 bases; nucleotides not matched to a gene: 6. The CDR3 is CASISLAGGNEQFF. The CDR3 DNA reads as TGTGCCAGCATCTCCCTAGCGGGGGGAAATGAGCAGTTCTTC.

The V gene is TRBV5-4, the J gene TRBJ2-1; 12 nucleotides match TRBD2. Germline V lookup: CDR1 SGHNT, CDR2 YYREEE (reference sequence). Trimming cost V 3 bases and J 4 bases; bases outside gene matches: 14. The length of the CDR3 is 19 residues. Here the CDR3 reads CASSWVGSSGGANYNEQFF. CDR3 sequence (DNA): TGTGCCAGCAGCTGGGTGGGGTCTAGCGGGGGGGCGAATTACAATGAGCAGTTCTTC.

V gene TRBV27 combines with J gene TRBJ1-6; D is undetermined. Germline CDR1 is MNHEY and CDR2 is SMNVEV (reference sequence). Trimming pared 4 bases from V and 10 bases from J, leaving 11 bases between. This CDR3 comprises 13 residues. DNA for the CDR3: TGTGCCAGCAGTTCCTCCGCTAGGTCACCCCTCCACTTT. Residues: CASSSSARSPLHF.

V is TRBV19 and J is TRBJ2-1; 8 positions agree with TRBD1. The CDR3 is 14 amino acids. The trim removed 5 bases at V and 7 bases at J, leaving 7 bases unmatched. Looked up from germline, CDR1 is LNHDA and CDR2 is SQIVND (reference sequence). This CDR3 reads CASSPTWTGNEQFF. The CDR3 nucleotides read TGTGCCAGTAGTCCAACCTGGACAGGGAATGAGCAGTTCTTC.

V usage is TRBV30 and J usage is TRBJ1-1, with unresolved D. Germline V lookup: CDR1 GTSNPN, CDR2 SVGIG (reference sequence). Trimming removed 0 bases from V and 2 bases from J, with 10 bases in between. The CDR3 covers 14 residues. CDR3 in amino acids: CAWSVTAINTEAFF. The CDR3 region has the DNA TGTGCCTGGAGTGTCACAGCTATCAACACTGAAGCTTTCTTT. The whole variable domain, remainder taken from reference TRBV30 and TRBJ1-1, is SQTIHQWPATLVQPVGSPLSLECTVEGTSNPNLYWYRQAAGRGLQLLFYSVGIGQISSEVPQNLSASRPQDRQFILSSKKLLLSDSGFYLCAWSVTAINTEAFFGQGTRLTVV.

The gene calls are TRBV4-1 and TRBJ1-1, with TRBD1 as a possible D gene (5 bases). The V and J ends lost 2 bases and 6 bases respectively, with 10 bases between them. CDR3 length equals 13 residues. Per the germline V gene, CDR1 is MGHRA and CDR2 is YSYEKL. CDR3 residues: CASSQPGDSEAFF. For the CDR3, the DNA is TGCGCCAGCAGCCAACCCGGGGACTCTGAAGCTTTCTTT.